This entry is about one T cell receptor (beta chain). Produced via immunoSEQ multiplex PCR; TCRdb's table is partial and in-frame only. The sample has around 250,000 clones; over 80% are singletons. The data derive from a study of blood T cell repertoires in COVID-19. Across the study: Acute and convalescent COVID-19 specimens originated in the United States, Italy and Spain.

With V trimmed by 1 base and J by 9 bases, 16 bases remained unmatched. Germline V gives CDR1 LNHDA, CDR2 SQIVND (reference sequence). The CDR3 has 18 residues. The clonotype was recovered from a woman aged 25 to 39 with acute COVID-19. V usage is TRBV19 and J usage is TRBJ2-1; TRBD2 matches 9 bases. The sequenced sample consisted of PBMCs or T cells enriched from blood (not recorded which). CDR3 sequence (DNA): TGTGCCAGTAGTATAGGCTCCGGGACTAGCCTGTCCGCCGGTGAGCAGTTCTTC. This sequence encodes CASSIGSGTSLSAGEQFF.